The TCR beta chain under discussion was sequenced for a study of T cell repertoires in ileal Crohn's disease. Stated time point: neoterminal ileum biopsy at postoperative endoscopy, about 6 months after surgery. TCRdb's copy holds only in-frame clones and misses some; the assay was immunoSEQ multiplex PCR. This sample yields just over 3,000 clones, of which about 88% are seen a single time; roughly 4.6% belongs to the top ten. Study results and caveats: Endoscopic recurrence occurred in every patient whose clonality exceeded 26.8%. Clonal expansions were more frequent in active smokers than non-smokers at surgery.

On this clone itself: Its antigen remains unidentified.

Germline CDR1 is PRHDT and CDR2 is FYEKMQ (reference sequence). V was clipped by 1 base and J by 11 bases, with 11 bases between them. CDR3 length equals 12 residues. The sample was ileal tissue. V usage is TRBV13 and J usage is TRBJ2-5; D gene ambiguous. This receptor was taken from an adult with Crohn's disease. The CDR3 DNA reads TGTGCCAGCAGCTTAGATGAAGGAGCTCAGTACTTC. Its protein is CASSLDEGAQYF.